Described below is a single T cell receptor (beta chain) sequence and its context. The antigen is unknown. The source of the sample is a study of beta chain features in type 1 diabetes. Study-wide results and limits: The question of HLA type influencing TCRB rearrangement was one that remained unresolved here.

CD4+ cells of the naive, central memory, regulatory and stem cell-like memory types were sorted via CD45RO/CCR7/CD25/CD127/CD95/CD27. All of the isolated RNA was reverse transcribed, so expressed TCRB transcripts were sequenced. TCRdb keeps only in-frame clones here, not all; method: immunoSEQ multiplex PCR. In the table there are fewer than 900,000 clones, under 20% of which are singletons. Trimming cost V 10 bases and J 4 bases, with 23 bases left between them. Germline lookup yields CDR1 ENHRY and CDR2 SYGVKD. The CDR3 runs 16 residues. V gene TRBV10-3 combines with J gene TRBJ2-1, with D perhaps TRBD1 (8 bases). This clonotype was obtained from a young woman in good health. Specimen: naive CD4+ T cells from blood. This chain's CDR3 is CATVQRTGREYNEQFF. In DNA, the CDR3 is TGTGCCACCGTGCAAAGGACAGGGAGGGAGTACAATGAGCAGTTCTTC.